This T cell receptor beta chain was recorded in a study of tumor-infiltrating lymphocytes in localized non-small cell lung cancer. This CDR3 is 15 amino acids long. CDR1 and CDR2 from the germline V gene are SEHNR and FQNEAQ (reference sequence). V was pared by 1 base and J by 6 bases, with 4 bases of the junction left unmatched. Profiled with immunoSEQ multiplex PCR; TCRdb holds only in-frame clones, not every one. The sample has about 15,000 clones; roughly 80% are singletons. The chain recombines TRBV7-9 with TRBJ2-7, with 12 bases that match TRBD2. This clonotype was obtained from a human donor with non-small cell lung cancer. Sequencing used lung tumor tissue. CDR3: CASSLGTSGAREQYF. The CDR3 nucleotides read TGTGCCAGCAGCTTAGGGACTAGCGGGGCTCGCGAGCAGTACTTC.